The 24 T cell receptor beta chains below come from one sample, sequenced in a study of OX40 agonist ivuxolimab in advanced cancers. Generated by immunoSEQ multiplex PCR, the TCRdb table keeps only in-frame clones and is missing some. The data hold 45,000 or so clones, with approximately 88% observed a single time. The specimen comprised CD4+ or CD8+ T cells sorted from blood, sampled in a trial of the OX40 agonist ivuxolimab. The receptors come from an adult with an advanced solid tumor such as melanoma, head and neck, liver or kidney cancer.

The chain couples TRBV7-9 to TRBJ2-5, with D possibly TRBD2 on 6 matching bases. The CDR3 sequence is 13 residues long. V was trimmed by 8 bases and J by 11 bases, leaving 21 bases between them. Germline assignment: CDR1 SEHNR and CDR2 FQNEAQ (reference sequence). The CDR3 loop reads CASSRRVDEEQYF. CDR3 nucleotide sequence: TGTGCCAGCTCTAGGAGGGTGGATGAAGAGCAGTACTTC.

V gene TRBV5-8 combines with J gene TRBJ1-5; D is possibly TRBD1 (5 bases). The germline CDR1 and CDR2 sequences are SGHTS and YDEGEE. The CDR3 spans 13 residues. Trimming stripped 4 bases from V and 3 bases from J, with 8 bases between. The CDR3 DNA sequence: TGTGCCAGCAGCCGGGGCTTCAATCAGCCCCAGCATTTT. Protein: CASSRGFNQPQHF.

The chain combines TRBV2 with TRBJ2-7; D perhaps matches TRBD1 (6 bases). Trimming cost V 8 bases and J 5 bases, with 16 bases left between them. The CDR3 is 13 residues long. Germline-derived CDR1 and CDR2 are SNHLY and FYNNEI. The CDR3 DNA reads TGTGCCAGCTCGACAGGCCCCGGAGACGAGCAGTACGTC. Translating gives CASSTGPGDEQYV.

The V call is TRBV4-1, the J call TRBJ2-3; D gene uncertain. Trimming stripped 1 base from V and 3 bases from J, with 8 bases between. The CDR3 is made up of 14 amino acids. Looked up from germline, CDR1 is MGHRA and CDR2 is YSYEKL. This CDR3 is CASSQALGTDTQYF. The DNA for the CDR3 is TGCGCCAGCAGCCAAGCGCTAGGAACAGATACGCAGTATTTT.

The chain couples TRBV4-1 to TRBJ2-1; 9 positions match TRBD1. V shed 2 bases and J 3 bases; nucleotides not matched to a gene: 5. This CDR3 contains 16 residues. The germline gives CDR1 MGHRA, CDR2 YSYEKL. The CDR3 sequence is CASSQFPGQGYNEQFF. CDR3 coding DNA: TGCGCCAGCAGCCAATTCCCGGGACAGGGCTACAATGAGCAGTTCTTC.

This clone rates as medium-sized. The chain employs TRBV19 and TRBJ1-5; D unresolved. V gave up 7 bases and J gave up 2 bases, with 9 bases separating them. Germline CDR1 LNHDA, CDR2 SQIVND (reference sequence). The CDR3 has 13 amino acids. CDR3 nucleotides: TGTGCCAGTACGATTGGGGGCAATCAGCCCCAGCATTTT. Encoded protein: CASTIGGNQPQHF.

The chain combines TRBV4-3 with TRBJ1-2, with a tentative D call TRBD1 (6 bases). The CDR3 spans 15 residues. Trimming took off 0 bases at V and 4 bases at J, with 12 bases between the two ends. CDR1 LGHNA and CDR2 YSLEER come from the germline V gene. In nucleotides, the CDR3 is TGCGCCAGCAGCCAAGAGTTAGGACAGCTCTATGGCTACACCTTC. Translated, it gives CASSQELGQLYGYTF.

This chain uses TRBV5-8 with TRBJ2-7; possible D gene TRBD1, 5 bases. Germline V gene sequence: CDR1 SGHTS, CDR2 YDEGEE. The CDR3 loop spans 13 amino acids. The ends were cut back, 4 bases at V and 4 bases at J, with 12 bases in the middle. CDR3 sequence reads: CASSIRQGYEQYF. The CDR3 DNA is TGTGCCAGCAGCATCCGTCAGGGTTACGAGCAGTACTTC.

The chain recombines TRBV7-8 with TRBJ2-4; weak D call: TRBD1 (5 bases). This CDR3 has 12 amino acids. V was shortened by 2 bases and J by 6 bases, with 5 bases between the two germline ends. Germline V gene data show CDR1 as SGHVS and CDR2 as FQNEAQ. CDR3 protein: CASSLTGNIQYF. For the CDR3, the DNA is TGTGCCAGCAGCTTAACAGGAAACATTCAGTACTTC.

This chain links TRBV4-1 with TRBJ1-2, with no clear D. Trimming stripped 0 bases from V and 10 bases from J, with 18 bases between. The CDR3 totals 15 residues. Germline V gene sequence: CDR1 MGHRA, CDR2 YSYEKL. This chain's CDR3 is CASSQDNSLYLDYTF. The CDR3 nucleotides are TGCGCCAGCAGCCAAGATAACAGCTTGTATTTGGACTACACCTTC.

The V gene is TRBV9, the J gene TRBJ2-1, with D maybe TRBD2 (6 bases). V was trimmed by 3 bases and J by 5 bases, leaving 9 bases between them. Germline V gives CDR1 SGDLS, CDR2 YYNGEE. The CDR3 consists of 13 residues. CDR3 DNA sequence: TGTGCCAGCAGCGGCCGGGAGCACAATGAGCAGTTCTTC. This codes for CASSGREHNEQFF. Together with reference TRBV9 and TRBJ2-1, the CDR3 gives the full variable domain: DSGVTQTPKHLITATGQRVTLRCSPRSGDLSVYWYQQSLDQGLQFLIQYYNGEERAKGNILERFSAQQFPDLHSELNLSSLELGDSALYFCASSGREHNEQFFGPGTRLTVL.

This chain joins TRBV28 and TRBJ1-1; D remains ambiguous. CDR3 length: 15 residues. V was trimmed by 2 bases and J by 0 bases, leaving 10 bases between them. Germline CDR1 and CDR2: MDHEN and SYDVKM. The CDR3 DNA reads TGTGCCAGCAGTTTACACTCCGGACTGAACACTGAAGCTTTCTTT. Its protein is CASSLHSGLNTEAFF.

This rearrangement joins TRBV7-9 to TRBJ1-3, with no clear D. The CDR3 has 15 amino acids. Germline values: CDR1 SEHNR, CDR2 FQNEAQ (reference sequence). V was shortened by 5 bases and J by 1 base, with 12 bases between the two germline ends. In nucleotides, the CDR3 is TGTGCCAGCAGCGGTATAGGGCCTTCTGGAAACACCATATATTTT. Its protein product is CASSGIGPSGNTIYF.

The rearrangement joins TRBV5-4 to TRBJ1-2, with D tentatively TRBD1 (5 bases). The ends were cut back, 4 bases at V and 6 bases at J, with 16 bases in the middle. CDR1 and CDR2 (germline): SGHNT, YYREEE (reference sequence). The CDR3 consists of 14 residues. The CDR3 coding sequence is TGTGCCAGCAGCCCAGGGTCTGGATTCAATGGCTACACCTTC. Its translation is CASSPGSGFNGYTF.

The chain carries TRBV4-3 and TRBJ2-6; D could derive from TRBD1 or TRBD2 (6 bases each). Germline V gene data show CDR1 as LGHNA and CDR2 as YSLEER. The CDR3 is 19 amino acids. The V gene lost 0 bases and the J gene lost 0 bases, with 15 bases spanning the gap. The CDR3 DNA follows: TGCGCCAGCAGCCAAGACGCTCCCGGGGGCGGCTCTGGGGCCAACGTCCTGACTTTC. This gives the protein CASSQDAPGGGSGANVLTF.

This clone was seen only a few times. The chain's CDR3 is CASRPTGIGSPLHF. The CDR3 DNA sequence: TGTGCCAGCAGGCCGACAGGGATCGGTTCACCCCTCCACTTT. The J gene is TRBJ1-6, the V gene TRBV27; TRBD1 aligns across 7 bases. The CDR3 extends over 14 amino acids. With V trimmed by 6 bases and J by 9 bases, 8 bases remained unmatched. Per germline, CDR1 MNHEY and CDR2 SMNVEV (reference sequence).

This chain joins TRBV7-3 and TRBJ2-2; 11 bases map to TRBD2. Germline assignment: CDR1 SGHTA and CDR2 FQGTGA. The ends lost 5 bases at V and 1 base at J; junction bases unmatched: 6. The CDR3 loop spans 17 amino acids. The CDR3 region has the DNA TGTGCCAGCAGCCCTCTAGCGGGGGGTTTGAACACCGGGGAGCTGTTTTTT. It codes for CASSPLAGGLNTGELFF. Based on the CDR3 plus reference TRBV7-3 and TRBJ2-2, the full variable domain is GAGVSQTPSNKVTEKGKYVELRCDPISGHTALYWYRQSLGQGPEFLIYFQGTGAADDSGLPNDRFFAVRPEGSVSTLKIQRTERGDSAVYLCASSPLAGGLNTGELFFGEGSRLTVL.

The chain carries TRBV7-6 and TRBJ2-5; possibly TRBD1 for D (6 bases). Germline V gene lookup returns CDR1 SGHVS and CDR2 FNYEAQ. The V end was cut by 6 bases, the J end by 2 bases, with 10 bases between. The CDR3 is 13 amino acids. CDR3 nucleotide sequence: TGTGCCAGCAGGGACAGCTCTCAAGAGACCCAGTACTTC. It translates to CASRDSSQETQYF.

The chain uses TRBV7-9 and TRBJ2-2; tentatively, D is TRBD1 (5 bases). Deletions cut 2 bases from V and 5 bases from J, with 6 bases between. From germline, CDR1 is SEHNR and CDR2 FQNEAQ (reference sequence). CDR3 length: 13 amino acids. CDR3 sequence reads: CASSLKGTGELFF. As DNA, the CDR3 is TGTGCCAGCAGCTTAAAGGGGACCGGGGAGCTGTTTTTT.

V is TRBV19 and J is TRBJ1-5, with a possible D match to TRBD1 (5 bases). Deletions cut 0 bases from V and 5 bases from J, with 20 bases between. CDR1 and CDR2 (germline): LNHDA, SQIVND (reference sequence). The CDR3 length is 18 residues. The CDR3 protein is CASSIDESEGEDHQPQHF. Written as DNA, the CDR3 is TGTGCCAGTAGTATAGATGAGTCGGAAGGGGAGGATCATCAGCCCCAGCATTTT.

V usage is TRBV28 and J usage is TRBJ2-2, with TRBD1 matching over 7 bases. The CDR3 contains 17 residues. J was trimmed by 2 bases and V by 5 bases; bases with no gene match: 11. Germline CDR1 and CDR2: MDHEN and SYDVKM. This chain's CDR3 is CASSTTTGYLNTGELFF. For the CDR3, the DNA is TGTGCCAGCAGTACCACGACAGGGTACCTTAACACCGGGGAGCTGTTTTTT.

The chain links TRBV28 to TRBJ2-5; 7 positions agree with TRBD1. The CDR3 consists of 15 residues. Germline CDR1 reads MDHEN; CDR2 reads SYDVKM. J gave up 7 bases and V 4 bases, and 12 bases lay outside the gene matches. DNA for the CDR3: TGTGCCAGCAGTTCCCATAACCGGGACAGCATGACCCAGTACTTC. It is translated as CASSSHNRDSMTQYF.

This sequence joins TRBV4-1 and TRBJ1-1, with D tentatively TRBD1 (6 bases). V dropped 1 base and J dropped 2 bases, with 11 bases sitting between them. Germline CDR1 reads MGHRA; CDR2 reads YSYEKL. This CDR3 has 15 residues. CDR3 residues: CASSQVGRGNTEAFF. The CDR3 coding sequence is TGCGCCAGCAGCCAAGTTGGCAGGGGAAACACTGAAGCTTTCTTT.

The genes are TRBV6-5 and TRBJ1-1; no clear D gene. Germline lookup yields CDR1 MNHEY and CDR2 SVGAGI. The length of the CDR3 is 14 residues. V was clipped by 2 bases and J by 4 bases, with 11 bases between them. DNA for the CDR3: TGTGCCAGCAGTTACCTCCCCGGAACCACTGAAGCTTTCTTT. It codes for CASSYLPGTTEAFF.